This T cell receptor beta chain was sequenced during a study of T cells in Graves' hyperthyroidism and ophthalmopathy. The trim removed 4 bases at V and 7 bases at J, leaving 2 bases unmatched. CDR1 is LNHDA, CDR2 SQIVND, per germline (reference sequence). The CDR3 consists of 14 residues. This clonotype was counted between two and nine times. Its antigen remains unknown. Study observations and caveats: Most thyroid clonotypes that were expanded above 0.001 also turned up in blood. A model built on 13 V-J features separated ophthalmopathy from stable hyperthyroidism.

Those with hyperthyroidism were 18 to 65 years old, newly diagnosed, and ill for under 2 months. TCR beta CDR3 region amplification was performed from RNA transcripts. HTBI primers were employed in a first-round RT-PCR of the TCR CDR3. TCRdb re-analysed the multiplex PCR reads in MiXCR, keeping a single row per CDR3 protein. The sample records some 690,000 distinct CDR3 sequences, about 18% being singletons. The material sequenced was blood. The receptor comes from a man in his fifties or sixties with Graves' hyperthyroidism. The chain uses TRBV19 and TRBJ2-1; 12 bases fit TRBD2. CDR3 nucleotides: TGTGCCAGTAGTAGACTAGCGGGAGTGAATGAGCAGTTCTTC. Amino acids: CASSRLAGVNEQFF.